The rows below give T cell receptor beta chains drawn from one sample of a study of T cell repertoires in cytomegalovirus infection. TCRdb re-derived calls from the reads in MiXCR, one entry per CDR3 protein. The repertoire holds nearly 650,000 distinct CDR3 sequences, with approximately 24% as singletons. The sequenced sample consisted of CD8+ T cells from PBMCs. All receptors derive from a human donor in good health (CMV status not recorded). Some clones in this sample may be carry-over from other donors' samples. CDR3s include the opening cysteine and the closing phenylalanine or tryptophan. A D gene is named only where the DNA matches it firmly. Expanded clones get a size class; other rows say once, few or many, or leave the size out.

>.|TRBV29-1|.|TRBJ2-1
TGCAGCGTTGCTGCCGCCGCTATCAATGAGCAGTTCTTC
CSVAAAAINEQFF
>.|TRBV2|.|TRBJ2-5
TGTGCCAGCAGTGAATTTTGGGATACGGGCTCCTCGGGGGAGACCCAGTACTTC
CASSEFWDTGSSGETQYF
>TRBD2|TRBV6-2/TRBV6-3|.|TRBJ2-5
TGTGCCAGCAGTTACGGGAGCGGGGGCCTGTACCAAGAGACCCAGTACTTC
CASSYGSGGLYQETQYF
>TRBD2|TRBV6-2/TRBV6-3|.|TRBJ2-1
TGTGCCAGCAGTCAGGGACTAGCGGAGTACAATGAGCAGTTCTTC
CASSQGLAEYNEQFF
>.|TRBV7-9|many|TRBJ2-1
TGTGCCAGCAGCTCGGGCGGCAACTACAATGAGCAGTTCTTC
CASSSGGNYNEQFF
>.|TRBV28|.|TRBJ1-2
TGTGCCAGCAGTTTATGGGGGGGCCACTATGGCTACACCTTC
CASSLWGGHYGYTF
>.|TRBV15|.|TRBJ2-3
TGTGCCACCAGCAGTACCTTAGGATGGAGGACAGATACGCAGTATTTT
CATSSTLGWRTDTQYF
>TRBD1|TRBV12-3/TRBV12-4|few|TRBJ1-1
TGTGCCAGCAGCCTGAACAGGGGCCATAACACTGAAGCTTTCTTT
CASSLNRGHNTEAFF
>TRBD1|TRBV7-9|.|TRBJ2-6
TGTGCCAGCAGGATGACAGGGGGCTCCCGCTCTGGGGCCAACGTCCTGACTTTC
CASRMTGGSRSGANVLTF
>.|TRBV20-1|few|TRBJ1-1
TGCAGTGCTAGAGAGTTGGGCGTAGCTTTCTTT
CSARELGVAFF
>.|TRBV12-3/TRBV12-4|many|TRBJ1-6
TGTGCCAGCAGCACCCCCGGCACCGAAGTGTCCTATAATTCACCCCTCCACTTT
CASSTPGTEVSYNSPLHF
>.|TRBV19|.|TRBJ2-2
TGTGCCAGTAGTATTTTCCCCGGTAACACCGGGGAGCTGTTTTTT
CASSIFPGNTGELFF
>TRBD1|TRBV4-1|few|TRBJ1-5
TGCGCCAGCAGCCAAGATGACGGACAGGGCCGGCAGCCCCAGCATTTT
CASSQDDGQGRQPQHF
>.|TRBV7-9|few|TRBJ2-4
TGTGCCAGCAGCTATAGCGGTGGTGTGGCCAAAAACATTCAGTACTTC
CASSYSGGVAKNIQYF
>TRBD1|TRBV28|many|TRBJ2-7
TGTGCCAGCAGTTTGGGGACAGCCACCGAGCAGTACTTC
CASSLGTATEQYF
>TRBD1|TRBV7-8|few|TRBJ2-1
TGTGCCAGCAGCCTCACCGGGACAGGCAACAATGAGCAGTTCTTC
CASSLTGTGNNEQFF
>TRBD1|TRBV29-1|.|TRBJ1-2
TGCAGCGTTCCGACAGGGATTGGTTTTACCTTC
CSVPTGIGFTF
>.|TRBV29-1|.|TRBJ1-1
TGCAGCGGAAGGCTGAACACTGAAGCTTTCTTT
CSGRLNTEAFF
>.|TRBV6-1|many|TRBJ1-2
TGTGCCAGCAGGCAGGGTTCTAGCTATGGCTACACCTTC
CASRQGSSYGYTF
>.|TRBV2|few|TRBJ2-5
TGTGCCAGCTCAGGGACGGAGACCCAGTACTTC
CASSGTETQYF
>.|TRBV4-3|.|TRBJ1-2
TGCGCCAGCAGCCATGACATGGGGGCTGATGGCTACACCTTC
CASSHDMGADGYTF
>.|TRBV5-1|few|TRBJ2-3
TGCGCCAGCAGCTTGGAGCAGGGAGCAGATACGCAGTATTTT
CASSLEQGADTQYF
>TRBD1|TRBV7-8|many|TRBJ1-3
TGTGCCAGCAGCTCGACAGGGGCTAGGGGTTACTCTGGAAACACCATATATTTT
CASSSTGARGYSGNTIYF
>.|TRBV7-3|.|TRBJ2-1
TGTGCCAGCAGCACTACAGGTAACAATGAGCAGTTCTTC
CASSTTGNNEQFF
>.|TRBV7-2|.|TRBJ1-1
TGTGCCAGCAGCCCATCGGACAGAAGCACTGAAGCTTTCTTT
CASSPSDRSTEAFF
>.|TRBV7-9|many|TRBJ2-2
TGTGCCAGCCCGGCAGGGCTCACCGGGGAGCTGTTTTTT
CASPAGLTGELFF
>TRBD1|TRBV29-1|few|TRBJ2-7
TGCAGCGCCGGGGACAGCTACGAGCAGTACTTC
CSAGDSYEQYF
>.|TRBV20-1|few|TRBJ2-2
TGCAGTGCTAGGGGGTTTAGCGGCACCGGGGAGCTGTTTTTT
CSARGFSGTGELFF